This T cell receptor beta chain was sequenced during a study of blood T cells in healthy people across ages. Turning to this clonotype: The antigen is undetermined.

PCR was performed a second time for 7 to 11 cycles using a sample-barcoded 5' primer and a J-beta primer mix. Any given sample supplied a minimum of 2.5 million CDR3-containing paired-end reads. Each CDR3 protein is one row after TCRdb ran MiXCR on the 5' RACE reads. The table records over a million distinct CDR3 sequences, over 35% of them present only once. Study-wide results and caveats: Researchers report that TCR beta diversity correlated strongly with naive T cell percentage. Diversity of TCR beta per million T cells declined in a roughly linear way with age.

The CDR3 extends over 13 amino acids. Germline lookup yields CDR1 LGHDT and CDR2 YNNKEL (reference sequence). Between the trimmed V and J ends, which lost 1 base and 11 bases, there was a span of 14 bases. The sample was blood. The chain recombines TRBV3-1 with TRBJ2-5; the D gene is possibly TRBD1 (6 bases). This TCR was recovered from a woman aged 55-69 years in good health. The CDR3: CASSQADCDRQYF. CDR3 DNA sequence: TGTGCCAGCAGCCAAGCTGACTGTGACAGGCAGTACTTC.